What follows are 15 T cell receptor beta chains derived from one specimen sequenced in a study of beta chain features in type 1 diabetes. Broader study findings: Researchers report that Type 1 diabetes patients had moderately but significantly shorter TCRB CDR3s across all four CD4+ subsets.

Their antigens remain unidentified. What was sequenced were expressed TCRB transcripts, since all of the isolated RNA had been reverse transcribed. TCRdb's copy holds only in-frame clones and misses some; the assay was immunoSEQ multiplex PCR. The sample contains almost 350,000 clones, approximately 9.7% of which appear only once. Specimen: central memory CD4+ T cells from blood. Source of these receptors: a man younger than 45 with type 1 diabetes.

Ten or more counts support this clone. The chain employs TRBV4-1 and TRBJ2-4; D is uncertain. Germline CDR1 is MGHRA and CDR2 is YSYEKL. V was trimmed by 3 bases and J by 0 bases, leaving 12 bases between them. The CDR3 runs to 16 residues. Here the CDR3 reads CASSQDQFLAKNIQYF. CDR3 in DNA: TGCGCCAGCAGCCAGGACCAGTTCTTAGCCAAAAACATTCAGTACTTC.

This clone came up a few times. The chain carries TRBV7-2 and TRBJ2-2; TRBD1 is a possible D gene (5 bases). The V gene's germline CDR1 is SGHTA and CDR2 FQGNSA. The germline V and J ends were trimmed by 5 bases and 3 bases, with 13 bases remaining between them. This CDR3 comprises 15 residues. CDR3: CASSKTGSDTGELFF. For the CDR3, the DNA is TGTGCCAGCAGCAAAACAGGTTCTGACACCGGGGAGCTGTTTTTT.

In its sample, this clone was seen a few times. The chain recombines TRBV5-1 with TRBJ2-7; D gene ambiguous. The CDR3 sequence is 13 residues long. V was shortened by 4 bases and J by 3 bases, with 11 bases between the two germline ends. Germline CDR1 reads SGHRS; CDR2 reads YFSETQ. In nucleotides, the CDR3 is TGCGCCAGCAGCGCCGGACGGCTCTACGAGCAGTACTTC. This encodes CASSAGRLYEQYF.

This clone was counted many times. The chain links TRBV19 to TRBJ2-3; 7 bases match TRBD1. CDR3 length: 15 residues. V trimming: 6 bases; J trimming: 1 base; junction bases outside the gene matches: 7. Germline V gives CDR1 LNHDA, CDR2 SQIVND (reference sequence). The CDR3 nucleotides read TGTGCCAGTAGCACCGGGACAGAGGGCACAGATACGCAGTATTTT. It yields the protein CASSTGTEGTDTQYF.

The chain recombines TRBV9 with TRBJ2-5, with 8 nucleotides matching TRBD1. This CDR3 is built from 14 residues. With V trimmed by 8 bases and J by 1 base, 7 bases remained unmatched. Germline CDR1 SGDLS, CDR2 YYNGEE. As DNA, the CDR3 is TGTGCCAGTGGACAGGGACACCCCCAAGAGACCCAGTACTTC. It is translated as CASGQGHPQETQYF. The whole variable domain, filled in from reference TRBV9 and TRBJ2-5, reads DSGVTQTPKHLITATGQRVTLRCSPRSGDLSVYWYQQSLDQGLQFLIQYYNGEERAKGNILERFSAQQFPDLHSELNLSSLELGDSALYFCASGQGHPQETQYFGPGTRLLVL.

The genes are TRBV11-2 and TRBJ1-2; the match to TRBD1 covers 9 bases. The trim removed 3 bases at V and 8 bases at J, leaving 7 bases unmatched. The CDR3 has 14 amino acids. CDR1 is SGHAT, CDR2 FQNNGV, per germline. CDR3 in DNA: TGTGCCAGCAGCTTGGGACAGGGAAGTATAGGCTACACCTTC. Protein: CASSLGQGSIGYTF.

This clone has just a few counts. Mismatch with germline at one junction end may stem from a read error. The V and J genes are TRBV6-1 and TRBJ2-7; TRBD2 might be the D (6 bases). Germline CDR1 MNHNS, CDR2 SASEGT. CDR3 length equals 13 residues. CDR3 nucleotide sequence: TGTGCCAGCAGTGAAATCGGCCGGGGGAGACTCCACTTC. It specifies CASSEIGRGRLHF.

This clone was picked up many times. This chain joins TRBV2 and TRBJ1-2, with D unclear. Deletions cut 7 bases from V and 7 bases from J, with 19 bases between. CDR3 length: 14 residues. Germline loops: CDR1 SNHLY, CDR2 FYNNEI. The CDR3 DNA reads TGTGCCAGCAAGGAGTTTTATTTGACTTCTGGCTACACCTTC. It is translated as CASKEFYLTSGYTF.

This chain links TRBV11-2 with TRBJ1-3, with unresolved D. Between the trimmed V and J ends, which lost 4 bases and 9 bases, there was a span of 7 bases. CDR1 is SGHAT, CDR2 FQNNGV, per germline. The CDR3 is 11 residues long. The CDR3 spells CASSSETTIYF. CDR3 nucleotide sequence: TGTGCCAGCAGCTCAGAAACCACCATATATTTT.

In this sample, this clone turned up a few times. The V and J genes are TRBV2 and TRBJ1-2; TRBD1 matches at 10 bases. J lost 2 bases, V lost 5 bases, and 5 bases had no gene match. Germline V gives CDR1 SNHLY, CDR2 FYNNEI. This CDR3 is 15 amino acids long. CDR3: CASSRDRGLNYGYTF. The CDR3 coding sequence is TGTGCCAGCAGTCGGGACAGGGGACTGAACTATGGCTACACCTTC. Using reference TRBV2 and TRBJ1-2 for the parts outside the CDR3, the full variable domain is EPEVTQTPSHQVTQMGQEVILRCVPISNHLYFYWYRQILGQKVEFLVSFYNNEISEKSEIFDDQFSVERPDGSNFTLKIRSTKLEDSAMYFCASSRDRGLNYGYTFGSGTRLTVV.

The chain recombines TRBV6-5 with TRBJ2-7, with D possibly matching TRBD1 (5 bases). The CDR3 extends over 12 amino acids. The V and J ends lost 4 bases and 6 bases respectively, with 10 bases between them. Germline V CDR1 and CDR2: MNHEY, SVGAGI. CDR3 in DNA: TGTGCCAGCAGTTCTTCAGGGTTCGAGCAGTACTTC. This encodes CASSSSGFEQYF.

This clone was observed a handful of times. V gene TRBV7-2 combines with J gene TRBJ1-1; D not resolved. V dropped 3 bases and J dropped 1 base, with 6 bases sitting between them. This CDR3 is built from 13 residues. Germline V gene sequence: CDR1 SGHTA, CDR2 FQGNSA. The CDR3 here is CASSFQPNTEAFF. DNA of the CDR3: TGTGCCAGCAGCTTCCAACCGAACACTGAAGCTTTCTTT.

The sample holds a few counts of this clone. The chain recombines TRBV6-6 with TRBJ1-4; TRBD1 might be the D (5 bases). The CDR3 consists of 15 residues. Germline CDR1 and CDR2: MNHNY and SVGAGI (reference sequence). V lost 6 bases and J 8 bases, leaving 19 bases between the germline ends. The CDR3 protein is CASSRDRDGGEKLFF. CDR3 sequence (DNA): TGTGCCAGCAGCCGAGACCGGGACGGAGGCGAAAAACTGTTTTTT.

This clone was seen more than once but under ten times. The chain has TRBV18 and TRBJ1-5; D is possibly TRBD1 (5 bases). V was pared by 3 bases and J by 1 base, with 10 bases between. Germline-derived CDR1 and CDR2 are KGHSH and LQKENI. CDR3 length: 15 residues. The CDR3 loop is CASSPGVNSNQPQHF. In DNA, the CDR3 is TGTGCCAGCTCACCGGGGGTTAACAGCAATCAGCCCCAGCATTTT.

This clone has ten or more counts. The chain joins TRBV7-9 to TRBJ1-5; D is unresolved. This CDR3 has 13 amino acids. Trimming took 0 bases from V and 7 from J, leaving 7 bases between them. Germline V gene lookup returns CDR1 SEHNR and CDR2 FQNEAQ (reference sequence). The CDR3 DNA sequence: TGTGCCAGCAGCTTAGCGAATGCACAGCCCCAGCATTTT. Encoded protein: CASSLANAQPQHF.